This T cell receptor (beta chain) was recorded in a study of blood T cell repertoires in COVID-19. Study background: Samples came from the United States, Italy and Spain, spanning acute and convalescent COVID-19.

Profiling relied on immunoSEQ multiplex PCR, and the TCRdb table lists in-frame clones only, not all of them. Here the sample spans hundreds of thousands of clones, roughly 79% being singletons. The V end lost 0 bases, the J end lost 7 bases, and 22 bases lay between the germline ends. The CDR3 spans 16 residues. Germline V gene sequence: CDR1 GTSNPN, CDR2 SVGIG (reference sequence). The sequence was obtained from a woman of 80 years or more with COVID-19, enrolled during active disease. V gene TRBV30 combines with J gene TRBJ2-7, with D possibly being TRBD2 (5 bases). Sequencing was done on a sample of peripheral blood. The CDR3 sequence: CAWSVLSSGIYEEQYF. The CDR3 nucleotides are TGTGCCTGGAGTGTACTATCTTCGGGGATTTACGAGGAGCAGTACTTC.